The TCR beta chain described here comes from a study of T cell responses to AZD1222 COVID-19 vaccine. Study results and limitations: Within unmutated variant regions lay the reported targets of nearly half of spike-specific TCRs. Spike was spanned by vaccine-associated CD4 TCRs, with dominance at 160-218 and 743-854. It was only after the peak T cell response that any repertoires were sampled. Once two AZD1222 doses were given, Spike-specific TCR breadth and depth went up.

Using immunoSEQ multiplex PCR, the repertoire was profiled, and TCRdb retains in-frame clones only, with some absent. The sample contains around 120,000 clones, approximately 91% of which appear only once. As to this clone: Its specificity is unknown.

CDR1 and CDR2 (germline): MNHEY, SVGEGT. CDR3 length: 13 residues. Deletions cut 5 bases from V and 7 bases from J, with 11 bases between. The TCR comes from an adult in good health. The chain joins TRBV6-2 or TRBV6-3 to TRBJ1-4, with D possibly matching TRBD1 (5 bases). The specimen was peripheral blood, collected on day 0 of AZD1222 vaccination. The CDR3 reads CASSRGAREKLFF. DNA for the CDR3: TGTGCCAGCAGTAGGGGAGCGCGTGAAAAACTGTTTTTT.